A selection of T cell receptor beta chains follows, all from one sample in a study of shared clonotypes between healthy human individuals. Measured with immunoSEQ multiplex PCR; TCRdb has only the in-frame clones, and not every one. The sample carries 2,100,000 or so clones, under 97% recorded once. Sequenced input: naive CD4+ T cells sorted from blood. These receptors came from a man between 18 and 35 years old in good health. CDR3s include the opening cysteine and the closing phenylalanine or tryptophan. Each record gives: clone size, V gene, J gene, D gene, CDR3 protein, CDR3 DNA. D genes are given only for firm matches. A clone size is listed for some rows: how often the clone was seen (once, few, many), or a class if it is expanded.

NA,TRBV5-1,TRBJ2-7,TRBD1,CASSTPDRGLYEQYF,TGCGCCAGCAGCACACCGGACAGGGGGCTCTACGAGCAGTACTTC
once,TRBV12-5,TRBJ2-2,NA,CASGFPTGELFF,TGTGCTAGTGGTTTCCCCACCGGGGAGCTGTTTTTT
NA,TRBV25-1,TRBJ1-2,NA,CASSEGGWGNYGYTF,TGTGCCAGCAGTGAAGGGGGCTGGGGGAACTATGGCTACACCTTC
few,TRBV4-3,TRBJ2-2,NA,CASSHRGTGELFF,TGCGCCAGCAGCCACCGTGGTACCGGGGAGCTGTTTTTT
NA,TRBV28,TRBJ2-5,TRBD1,CASKPGQGAPQETQYF,TGTGCCAGCAAACCGGGACAGGGGGCCCCCCAAGAGACCCAGTACTTC
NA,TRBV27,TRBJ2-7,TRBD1,CASSLSRQGGVEQYF,TGTGCCAGCAGTTTATCGCGACAGGGGGGGGTCGAGCAGTACTTC
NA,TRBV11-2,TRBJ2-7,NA,CASSQGPYEQYF,TGTGCCAGCAGCCAAGGGCCCTACGAGCAGTACTTC
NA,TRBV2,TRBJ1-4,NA,CASSLNLLATNEKLFF,TGTGCCAGCAGCCTCAATTTGTTGGCAACTAATGAAAAACTGTTTTTT
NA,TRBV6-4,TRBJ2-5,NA,CASSDSAPKETQYF,TGTGCCAGCAGTGACTCGGCCCCCAAAGAGACCCAGTACTTC
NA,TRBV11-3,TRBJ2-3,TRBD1,CASSRGDRGQTVDTQYF,TGTGCCAGCAGCCGGGGAGACAGGGGCCAAACGGTAGATACGCAGTATTTT
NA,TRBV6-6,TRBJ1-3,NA,CASSTPGGNTIYF,TGTGCCAGCAGTACCCCAGGGGGAAACACCATATATTTT
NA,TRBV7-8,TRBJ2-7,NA,CASTEVGGMAYEQYF,TGTGCCAGCACCGAGGTCGGGGGAATGGCCTACGAGCAGTACTTC
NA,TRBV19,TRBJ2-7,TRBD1,CASSSLDRESYEQYF,TGTGCCAGTAGTTCCCTGGACAGGGAATCCTACGAGCAGTACTTC
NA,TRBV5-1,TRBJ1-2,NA,CASSLDANNYGYTF,TGCGCCAGCAGCTTGGACGCGAACAACTATGGCTACACCTTC
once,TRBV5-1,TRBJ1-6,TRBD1,CASSSQGDWNSPLHF,TGCGCCAGCAGCTCACAGGGGGATTGGAACTCACCCCTCCACTTT
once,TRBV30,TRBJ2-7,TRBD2,CAWSVGSGYYEQYF,TGTGCCTGGAGTGTAGGTAGCGGGTACTACGAGCAGTACTTC
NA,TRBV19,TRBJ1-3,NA,CASSIGEDAGNTIYF,TGTGCCAGTAGTATCGGTGAGGACGCTGGAAACACCATATATTTT
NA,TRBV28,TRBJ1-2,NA,CASSLTTNYGYTF,TGTGCCAGCAGTTTGACTACTAACTATGGCTACACCTTC
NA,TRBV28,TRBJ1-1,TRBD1,CASSIAGQGMNTEAFF,TGTGCCAGCAGTATCGCAGGACAGGGAATGAACACTGAAGCTTTCTTT
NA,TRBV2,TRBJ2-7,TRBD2,CASSEDSGLAGEQYF,TGTGCCAGCAGTGAGGATTCTGGTCTAGCGGGGGAGCAGTACTTC